This note documents a single TCR beta chain sequence. Its target antigen remains unknown. No much larger clone exists at a distance of one base, and base qualities are not known. The sample originates from a study of T cell responses to AZD1222 COVID-19 vaccine (dated by TCRdb to the early 2020s). Notes on the research overall: AZD1222 recipients whose second dose came at about 4 weeks and those whose second dose came at about 12 weeks were combined into one group, since spike-specific TCR depth and breadth did not differ between the two schedules. TCR sequencing covered fewer than 250 trial participants: 207 given two doses of AZD1222 and about 26 given two doses of MenACWY control vaccine. Trial participants were enrolled into age subgroups of 18-55, 56-69 and 70-plus years, which contained roughly 150, 30 and 60 TCR-sequenced participants, respectively. Broader findings and caveats from the paper: Epitopes outside the regions mutated in the B.1.351 and B.1.1.7 variants were reportedly recognized by nearly half of the unique spike-specific TCRs. In the small 56-69-year group, the increase in depth fell short of significance, most likely because of low power. The whole spike protein was spanned by vaccine-associated CD4 TCRs, and dominant responses were seen in regions 160-218 and 743-854. Conclusions about previously exposed vaccinees are limited because only five to seven AZD1222 recipients were SARS-CoV-2 seropositive at baseline. Spike-specific TCR breadth and depth rose significantly after two AZD1222 doses compared with day 0 and with MenACWY recipients. Participants were mostly white British and included more females than males, and it was suggested by the authors that clonal diversity may have been underestimated. Because no samples from the day 14 peak response were available, repertoires could be characterized only after the peak T cell response.

This sample's time point label indicates: baseline before first vaccination. Vaccinee samples came from UK trials COV001 and COV002, including a single-blind randomized controlled phase 2/3 trial of AZD1222 (ChAdOx1 nCoV-19) in healthy adults. For TCRbeta chain sequencing, PBMC samples were collected from trial participants at day 0 and at day 28 after the second dose. From the cysteine through the phenylalanine, the CDR3 covers 16 amino acids. This entry keeps only the CDR3 DNA: 48 bases, framed from base 1. CDR1 WNHNN and CDR2 SYGVQD are derived from the germline V gene (reference sequence). The V end loses 0 bases and the J end loses 4 bases, and a stretch of 15 bases separates them. The CDR3 regions of human TCRbeta chains were analyzed by immunosequencing. The study's own analysis went as follows. TCRs in the repertoires were compared against a reference library of SARS-CoV-2-specific TCRs that had been generated with the MIRA antigen-specificity platform. Breadth was defined as the fraction of unique TCRs that were SARS-CoV-2-associated. Depth was defined as the fraction of total T cells that were SARS-CoV-2-associated. Using the MIRA data, each spike-specific TCR was assigned both to the spike region to which the TCR was reactive and to a CD4 or CD8 class. Log10-transformed breadth and depth values were compared by one-way ANOVA with Sidak's multiple comparisons tests. TCRdb took this table from immuneACCESS and kept in-frame rearrangements with V and J called. Such tables lack part of the clones; where checked against another copy, unresolved V genes explain under half of the gap, and the rest is unexplained. Clone size and the V and J calls come from that table; the DNA yielded D and trimming. This sample gives more than 110,000 clones in total; around 90% of them show up just once. The ten largest clones capture just over 3% of the sample.

The TCR was taken from an adult in good health. The source material was peripheral blood, sampled on day 0 of AZD1222 vaccination. This chain joins TRBV10-1 to TRBJ2-5; the best D guess is TRBD2, with 5 bases matching. The CDR3: CASSESGGSPRETQYF. The sequenced DNA is TGCGCCAGCAGTGAGTCCGGCGGGTCCCCCCGAGAGACCCAGTACTTC.